This T cell receptor beta chain emerged from a study of regulatory T cells in long-lasting Graves disease. For the study at large: Graves' patients with a new diagnosis had received antithyroid drugs under 3 months.

CDR3 regions were amplified by Arm-PCR using iRepertoire HTBI primers to build TCR beta libraries. In TCRdb, the multiplex PCR reads were re-called with MiXCR into one record per CDR3 protein. The table records 400,000 to 550,000 distinct CDR3 sequences, approximately 16% of them present only once. CDR1 and CDR2 (germline): MNHEY, SMNVEV (reference sequence). Trimming pared 7 bases from V and 3 bases from J, leaving 12 bases between. The CDR3 spans 13 residues. This clonotype appeared many times. The time point denotes: newly diagnosed GD, antithyroid drugs for less than 3 months. Researchers made the TCR library from RNA that was extracted from PBMCs. Peripheral blood, at nine milliliters, went into EDTA tubes. This sample was also put to use in a study of T cells in Graves' hyperthyroidism and ophthalmopathy. That source notes: The majority of expanded thyroid clonotypes above 0.001 also appeared in blood.

The genes are TRBV27 and TRBJ1-1; possible D gene TRBD1, 5 bases. The material was peripheral blood mononuclear cells (PBMCs), obtained at new diagnosis, from a patient treated with antithyroid drugs. This receptor was taken from a woman in her 30s with Graves disease. The CDR3 loop reads CASKRGGYTEAFF. The CDR3 region has the DNA TGTGCCAGCAAGAGGGGTGGCTACACTGAAGCTTTCTTT.